What follows is one T cell receptor beta chain and its context. The antigen remains undetermined. The treatment here: oral pan-JAK inhibitor, 5-10 mg twice daily. Obtained from alopecia areata patients were lesional scalp punch biopsies along with peripheral blood. Sequencing relied on a cDNA template that was reverse transcribed from extracted RNA. TCRdb keeps only in-frame clones here, not all; method: immunoSEQ multiplex PCR. The sample yields about 74,000 clones, about 30% seen once. The source of the sample is a study of CD8+ T cells in alopecia areata. Whole-study context: The drug, tofacitinib, lasted 6 to 18 months, followed by 6 months off drug.

General study points: Scalp clonality and expanded CD8+ clones among the top 100 were significantly decreased by tofacitinib.

This sequence originates from a human donor with alopecia areata. Sequenced here: CD8+ T cells sorted from blood, sampled at week 4, from a patient treated with tofacitinib.

CDR3 coding DNA: TGTGCCAGCAGCAAGGGTGGTGAGACCCAGTACTTC. It specifies CASSKGGETQYF. This rearrangement joins TRBV13 to TRBJ2-5, with D unclear. Germline assignment: CDR1 PRHDT and CDR2 FYEKMQ (reference sequence). The CDR3 has 12 amino acids. Trimming took off 5 bases at V and 5 bases at J, with 9 bases between the two ends.